This TCR beta chain was sequenced for a study of blood T cells in healthy people across ages. Broader study findings: Donors of long life had a larger count of naive CD4+ cells and greater diversity than aged donors. Roughly linearly, TCR beta diversity per million T cells fell as age increased.

This clonotype was counted between two and nine times. The antigen remains unidentified. A single base separates this from a much larger clone, so it may be a read error. Individuals who donated were healthy Caucasians from Russia aged roughly 6 to 100. Every sample gave at least 5 micrograms of total RNA when it was extracted. Combining a sample-barcoded 5' primer with a J-beta primer mix, a second PCR ran for roughly 7 to 12 cycles. TCRdb fed the 5' RACE reads into MiXCR, producing one record per CDR3 protein. The table records about 1.6 million distinct CDR3 sequences, around 36% of them present only once. The CDR3 extends over 11 amino acids.

This chain uses TRBV21-1 with TRBJ1-1; the table's D call, TRBD1, has no DNA check behind it. TRBV21-1 represents a pseudogene. The sequence derives from a woman under 40 in good health. The sequenced material came from blood. The CDR3 DNA follows: TGTGCCAGCAGCAAAGGTCCCCTAGCTTTCTTT. It codes for CASSKGPLAFF.